These 9 T cell receptor beta chains were sequenced from one sample in a study of T cells in Graves' hyperthyroidism and ophthalmopathy. Regions amplified from RNA transcripts were the TCR beta CDR3 regions. Using the HTBI primer set, a first-round RT-PCR was run on the TCR CDR3. TCRdb re-called the multiplex PCR reads through MiXCR, storing one row per CDR3 protein. The data show fewer than 400,000 distinct CDR3 sequences, with 20% to 30% seen just once and roughly 80% held by the top ten. The sample taken for sequencing was blood. Receptors originate from a man aged 45-65 years with Graves' hyperthyroidism.

The table lists this clonotype with many counts. The chain carries TRBV28 and TRBJ2-7; a weak D match, TRBD1 (5 bases). The V end was cut by 8 bases, the J end by 7 bases, with 12 bases between. The V gene's germline CDR1 is MDHEN and CDR2 SYDVKM. The CDR3 runs to 11 residues. Here the CDR3 DNA reads TGTGCCAGCGCCACAGGTTTGGAGCAGTACTTC. Its translation: CASATGLEQYF.

The J gene is TRBJ1-2, the V gene TRBV6-2 or TRBV6-3; D gene unclear. The CDR3 has 16 residues. Germline CDR1 MNHEY, CDR2 SVGEGT. With 2 bases removed from V and 6 bases from J, the gap between germline ends came to 19 bases. CDR3 sequence: CASSYGRHRPRDGYTF. The CDR3 DNA is TGTGCCAGCAGTTACGGGCGACATCGCCCGAGGGATGGCTACACCTTC.

The chain couples TRBV6-1 to TRBJ2-7; either TRBD1 or TRBD2 may supply D (5 bases each). CDR1 is MNHNS, CDR2 SASEGT, per germline. Trimming took off 6 bases at V and 5 bases at J, with 26 bases between the two ends. This CDR3 has 17 residues. CDR3 nucleotides: TGTGCCAGCAGAAACTACGGGAAAGTGGGGCATTCGGACGAGCAGTACTTC. Translated: CASRNYGKVGHSDEQYF.

About this clonotype: This may stem from a read error, because a much larger clone lies one nucleotide away. This chain uses TRBV27 with TRBJ2-3, with TRBD2 matching over 8 bases. The germline gives CDR1 MNHEY, CDR2 SMNVEV (reference sequence). The J segment lost 0 bases and the V segment lost 3 bases, leaving 2 bases of the junction unmatched. The CDR3 covers 15 residues. CDR3 coding DNA: TGTGCCAGCAGTTTCCCTAGCGGGAGCACAGATACGCAGTATTTT. It codes for CASSFPSGSTDTQYF.

A few counts support this clonotype. This CDR3 reads CASSLMGQSDYGYTF. Written as DNA, the CDR3 is TGCGCCAGCAGCTTGATGGGGCAATCTGACTATGGCTACACCTTC. V usage is TRBV5-1 and J usage is TRBJ1-2; D is perhaps TRBD1 (5 bases). Germline V gene lookup returns CDR1 SGHRS and CDR2 YFSETQ. Trimming cost V 1 base and J 3 bases, with 13 bases left between them. The CDR3 contains 15 residues. Filled out from reference TRBV5-1 and TRBJ1-2, the complete variable domain reads KAGVTQTPRYLIKTRGQQVTLSCSPISGHRSVSWYQQTPGQGLQFLFEYFSETQRNKGNFPGRFSGRQFSNSRSEMNVSTLELGDSALYLCASSLMGQSDYGYTFGSGTRLTVV.

This clonotype was detected a few times. CDR3 amino acids: CASSWTGPYEQYF. The CDR3 bases are TGTGCCAGCAGTTGGACAGGCCCCTACGAGCAGTACTTC. This chain links TRBV2 with TRBJ2-7; 7 bases agree with TRBD1. The CDR3 totals 13 residues. Germline loops: CDR1 SNHLY, CDR2 FYNNEI. V lost 5 bases and J lost 2; bases outside the gene matches: 3.

The chain combines TRBV20-1 with TRBJ2-5; 9 nucleotides line up with TRBD2. Germline CDR1 and CDR2: DFQATT and SNEGSKA (reference sequence). The CDR3 sequence is 15 residues long. With 6 bases clipped from V and 1 base from J, the junction kept 9 bases outside the gene matches. The CDR3 here is CSATGASGVQETQYF. The CDR3 DNA sequence: TGCAGTGCCACCGGAGCTAGCGGGGTCCAAGAGACCCAGTACTTC.

The chain links TRBV2 to TRBJ2-2; D gene uncertain. Germline V CDR1 and CDR2: SNHLY, FYNNEI. CDR3 length: 14 amino acids. V was trimmed by 6 bases and J by 6 bases, leaving 14 bases between them. The CDR3 reads CASSPSPLAGELFF. CDR3 DNA sequence: TGTGCCAGCAGCCCATCCCCCCTTGCCGGGGAGCTGTTTTTT.

This clonotype occurred many times. This sequence joins TRBV27 and TRBJ1-3; no definite D call. The germline V gene has CDR1 MNHEY and CDR2 SMNVEV (reference sequence). This CDR3 comprises 15 residues. Trimming left V 5 bases short and J 7 bases short, with 18 bases between. The CDR3 reads CASSALPGSRNTIYF. The CDR3 nucleotides are TGTGCCAGCAGTGCCCTCCCGGGGAGTCGGAACACCATATATTTT.